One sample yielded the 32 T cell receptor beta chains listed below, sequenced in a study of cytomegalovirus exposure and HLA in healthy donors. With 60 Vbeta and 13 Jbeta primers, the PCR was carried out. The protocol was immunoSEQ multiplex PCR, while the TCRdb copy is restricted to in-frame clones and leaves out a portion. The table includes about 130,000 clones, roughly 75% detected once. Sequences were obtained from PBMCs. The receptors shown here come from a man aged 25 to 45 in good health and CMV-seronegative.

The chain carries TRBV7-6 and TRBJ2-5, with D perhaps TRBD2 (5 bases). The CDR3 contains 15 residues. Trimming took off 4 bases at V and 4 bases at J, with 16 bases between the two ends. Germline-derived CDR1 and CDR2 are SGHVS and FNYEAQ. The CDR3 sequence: CASSSWRTTGETQYF. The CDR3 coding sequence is TGTGCCAGCAGCTCATGGAGGACCACCGGAGAGACCCAGTACTTC.

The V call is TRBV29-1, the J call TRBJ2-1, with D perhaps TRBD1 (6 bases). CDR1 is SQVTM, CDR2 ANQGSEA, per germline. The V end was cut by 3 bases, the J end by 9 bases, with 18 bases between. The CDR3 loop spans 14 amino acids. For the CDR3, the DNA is TGCAGCGTTGATAACAGGGTGAGCCTAGGTGAGCAGTTCTTC. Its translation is CSVDNRVSLGEQFF.

CDR3 DNA sequence: TGTGCCAGCAGCTTCGGACAGGTTGGGAACACTGAAGCTTTCTTT. It is translated as CASSFGQVGNTEAFF. This chain links TRBV7-3 with TRBJ1-1; 7 bases are a match to TRBD1. The CDR3 totals 15 residues. From germline, CDR1 is SGHTA and CDR2 FQGTGA. V gave up 3 bases and J gave up 1 base; unmatched junction bases: 5.

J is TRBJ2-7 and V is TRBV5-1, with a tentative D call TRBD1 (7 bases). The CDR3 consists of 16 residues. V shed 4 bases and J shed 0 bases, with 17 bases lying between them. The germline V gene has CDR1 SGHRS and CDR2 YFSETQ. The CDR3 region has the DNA TGCGCCAGCAGCCCACGTGGCAGGGGGGTCTCCTACGAGCAGTACTTC. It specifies CASSPRGRGVSYEQYF. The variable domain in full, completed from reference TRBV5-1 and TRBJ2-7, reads KAGVTQTPRYLIKTRGQQVTLSCSPISGHRSVSWYQQTPGQGLQFLFEYFSETQRNKGNFPGRFSGRQFSNSRSEMNVSTLELGDSALYLCASSPRGRGVSYEQYFGPGTRLTVT.

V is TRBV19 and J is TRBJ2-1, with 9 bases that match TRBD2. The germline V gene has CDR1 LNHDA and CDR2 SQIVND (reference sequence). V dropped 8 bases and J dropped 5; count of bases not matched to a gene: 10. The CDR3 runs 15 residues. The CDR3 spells CASGHVAGVDNEQFF. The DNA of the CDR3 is TGTGCCAGTGGGCATGTAGCGGGAGTCGACAATGAGCAGTTCTTC.

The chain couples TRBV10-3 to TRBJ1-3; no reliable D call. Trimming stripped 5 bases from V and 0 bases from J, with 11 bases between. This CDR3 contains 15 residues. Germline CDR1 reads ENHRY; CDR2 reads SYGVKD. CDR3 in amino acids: CAISQFLSSGNTIYF. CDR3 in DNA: TGTGCCATCAGTCAATTCCTCAGCTCTGGAAACACCATATATTTT.

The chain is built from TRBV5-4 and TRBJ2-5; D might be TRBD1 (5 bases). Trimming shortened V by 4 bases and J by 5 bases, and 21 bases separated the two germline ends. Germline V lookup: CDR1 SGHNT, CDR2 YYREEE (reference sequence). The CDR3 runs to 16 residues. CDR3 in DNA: TGTGCCAGCAGCCCACGCTCCTATGGGGCCGCCGAGACCCAGTACTTC. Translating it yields CASSPRSYGAAETQYF.

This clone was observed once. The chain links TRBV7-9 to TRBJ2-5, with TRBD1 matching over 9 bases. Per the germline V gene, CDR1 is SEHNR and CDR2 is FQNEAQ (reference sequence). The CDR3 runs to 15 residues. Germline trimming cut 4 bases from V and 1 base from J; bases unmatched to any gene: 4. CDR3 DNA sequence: TGTGCCAGCAGCTATCAACAGGGGGCCCAAGAGACCCAGTACTTC. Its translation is CASSYQQGAQETQYF.

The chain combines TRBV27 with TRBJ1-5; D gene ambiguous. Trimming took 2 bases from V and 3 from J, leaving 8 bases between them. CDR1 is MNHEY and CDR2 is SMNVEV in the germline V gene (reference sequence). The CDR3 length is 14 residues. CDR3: CASSLGPYNQPQHF. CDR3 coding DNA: TGTGCCAGCAGTTTAGGGCCATACAATCAGCCCCAGCATTTT.

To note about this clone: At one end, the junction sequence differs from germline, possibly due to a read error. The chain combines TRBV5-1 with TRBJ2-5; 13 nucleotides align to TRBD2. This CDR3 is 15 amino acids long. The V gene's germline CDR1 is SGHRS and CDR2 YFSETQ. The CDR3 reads CASRLGLAGQETQYF. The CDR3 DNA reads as TGCGCCAGCAGATTGGGACTAGCGGGACAAGAGACCCAGTACTTC.

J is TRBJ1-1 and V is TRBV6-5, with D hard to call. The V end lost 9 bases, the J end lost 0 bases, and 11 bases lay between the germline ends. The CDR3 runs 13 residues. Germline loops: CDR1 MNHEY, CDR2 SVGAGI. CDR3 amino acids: CASHDTMNTEAFF. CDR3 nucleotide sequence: TGTGCCAGTCACGACACCATGAACACTGAAGCTTTCTTT.

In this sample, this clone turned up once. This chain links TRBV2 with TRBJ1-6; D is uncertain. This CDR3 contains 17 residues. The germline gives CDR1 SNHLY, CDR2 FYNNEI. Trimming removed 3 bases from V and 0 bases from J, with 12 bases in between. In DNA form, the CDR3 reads TGTGCCAGCAGTGACACTGCCAAGAGCTCCTATAATTCACCCCTCCACTTT. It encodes CASSDTAKSSYNSPLHF.

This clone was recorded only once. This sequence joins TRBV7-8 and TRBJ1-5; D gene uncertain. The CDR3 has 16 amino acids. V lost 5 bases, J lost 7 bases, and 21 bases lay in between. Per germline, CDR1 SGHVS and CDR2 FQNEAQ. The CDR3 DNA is TGTGCCAGCAGCAAAAACGGACTCGCTGCGCGGCAGCCCCAGCATTTT. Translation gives CASSKNGLAARQPQHF.

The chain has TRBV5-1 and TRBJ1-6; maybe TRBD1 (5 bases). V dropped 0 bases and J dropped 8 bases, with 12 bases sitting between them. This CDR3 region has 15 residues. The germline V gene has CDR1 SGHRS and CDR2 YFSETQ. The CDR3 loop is CASSLEGPKDSPLHF. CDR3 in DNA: TGCGCCAGCAGCTTGGAGGGGCCCAAGGATTCACCCCTCCACTTT.

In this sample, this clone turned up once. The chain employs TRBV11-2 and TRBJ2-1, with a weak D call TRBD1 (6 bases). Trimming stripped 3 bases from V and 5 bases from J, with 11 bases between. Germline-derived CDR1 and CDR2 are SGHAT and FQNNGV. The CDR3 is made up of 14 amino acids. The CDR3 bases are TGTGCCAGCAGCTTGGGACACCCAAACAATGAGCAGTTCTTC. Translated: CASSLGHPNNEQFF.

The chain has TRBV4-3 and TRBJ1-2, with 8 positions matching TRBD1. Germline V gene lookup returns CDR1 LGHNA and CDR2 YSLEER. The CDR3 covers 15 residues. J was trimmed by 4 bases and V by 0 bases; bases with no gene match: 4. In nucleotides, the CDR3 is TGCGCCAGCAGCCAAGACAGGGGGCATAGCTATGGCTACACCTTC. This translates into CASSQDRGHSYGYTF.

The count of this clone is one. The CDR3 coding sequence is TGTGCCAGCAGCTTAGATGGCAACACAGATACGCAGTATTTT. As protein: CASSLDGNTDTQYF. The J gene is TRBJ2-3, the V gene TRBV7-8; D unclear. V was shortened by 1 base and J by 2 bases, with 7 bases between the two germline ends. The germline gives CDR1 SGHVS, CDR2 FQNEAQ. CDR3 size: 14 residues.

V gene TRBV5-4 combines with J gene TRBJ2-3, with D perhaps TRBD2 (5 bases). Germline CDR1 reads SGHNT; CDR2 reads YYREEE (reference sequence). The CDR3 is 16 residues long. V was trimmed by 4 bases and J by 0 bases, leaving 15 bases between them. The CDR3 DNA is TGTGCCAGCAGCCTTGGACTGGCTCGAAGCACAGATACGCAGTATTTT. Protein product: CASSLGLARSTDTQYF.

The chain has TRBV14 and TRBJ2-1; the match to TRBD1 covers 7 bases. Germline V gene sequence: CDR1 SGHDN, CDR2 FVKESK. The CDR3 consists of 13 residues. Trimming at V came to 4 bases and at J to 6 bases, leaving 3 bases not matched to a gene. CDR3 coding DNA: TGTGCCAGCAGCCTTGGGACAGCCAATGAGCAGTTCTTC. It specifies CASSLGTANEQFF. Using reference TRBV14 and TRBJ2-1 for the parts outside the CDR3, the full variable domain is EAGVTQFPSHSVIEKGQTVTLRCDPISGHDNLYWYRRVMGKEIKFLLHFVKESKQDESGMPNNRFLAERTGGTYSTLKVQPAELEDSGVYFCASSLGTANEQFFGPGTRLTVL.

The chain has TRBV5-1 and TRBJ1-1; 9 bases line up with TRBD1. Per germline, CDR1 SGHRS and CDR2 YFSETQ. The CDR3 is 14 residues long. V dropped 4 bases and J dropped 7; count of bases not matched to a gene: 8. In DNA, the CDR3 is TGCGCCAGCAGCAAGGGACAGGGAACGAATGAAGCTTTCTTT. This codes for CASSKGQGTNEAFF. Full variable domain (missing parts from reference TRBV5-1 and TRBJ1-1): KAGVTQTPRYLIKTRGQQVTLSCSPISGHRSVSWYQQTPGQGLQFLFEYFSETQRNKGNFPGRFSGRQFSNSRSEMNVSTLELGDSALYLCASSKGQGTNEAFFGQGTRLTVV.

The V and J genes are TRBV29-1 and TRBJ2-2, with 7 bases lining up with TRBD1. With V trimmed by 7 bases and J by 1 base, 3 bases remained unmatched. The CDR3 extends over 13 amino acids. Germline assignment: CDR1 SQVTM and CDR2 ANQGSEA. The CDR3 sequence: CSGDRENTGELFF. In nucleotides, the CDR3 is TGCAGCGGCGACAGGGAGAACACCGGGGAGCTGTTTTTT.

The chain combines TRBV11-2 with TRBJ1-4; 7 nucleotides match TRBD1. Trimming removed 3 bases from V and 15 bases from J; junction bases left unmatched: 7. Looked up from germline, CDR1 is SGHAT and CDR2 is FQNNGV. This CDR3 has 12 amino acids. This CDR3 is CASSLADRKMFF. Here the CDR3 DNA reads TGTGCCAGCAGCTTGGCGGACAGGAAGATGTTTTTT. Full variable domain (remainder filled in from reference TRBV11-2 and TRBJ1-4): EAGVAQSPRYKIIEKRQSVAFWCNPISGHATLYWYQQILGQGPKLLIQFQNNGVVDDSQLPKDRFSAERLKGVDSTLKIQPAKLEDSAVYLCASSLADRKMFFGSGTQLSVL.

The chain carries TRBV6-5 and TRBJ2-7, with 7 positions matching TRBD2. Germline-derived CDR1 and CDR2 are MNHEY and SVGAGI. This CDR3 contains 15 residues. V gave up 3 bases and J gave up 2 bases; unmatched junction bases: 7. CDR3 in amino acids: CASSYDGGGAYEQYF. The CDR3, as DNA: TGTGCCAGCAGTTATGATGGGGGGGGTGCCTACGAGCAGTACTTC.

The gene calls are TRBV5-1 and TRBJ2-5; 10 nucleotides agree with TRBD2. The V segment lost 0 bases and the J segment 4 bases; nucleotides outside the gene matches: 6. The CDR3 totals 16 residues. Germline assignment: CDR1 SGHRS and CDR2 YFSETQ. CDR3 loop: CASSLELAGVSETQYF. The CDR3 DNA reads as TGCGCCAGCAGCTTGGAGCTAGCGGGAGTGTCAGAGACCCAGTACTTC.

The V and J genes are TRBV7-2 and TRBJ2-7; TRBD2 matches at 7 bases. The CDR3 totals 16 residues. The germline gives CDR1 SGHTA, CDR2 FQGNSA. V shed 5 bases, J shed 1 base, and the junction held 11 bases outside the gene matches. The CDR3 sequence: CASSSPPGGRSYEQYF. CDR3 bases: TGTGCCAGCAGCAGCCCCCCCGGCGGGAGATCCTACGAGCAGTACTTC. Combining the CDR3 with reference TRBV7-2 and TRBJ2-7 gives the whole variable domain GAGVSQSPSNKVTEKGKDVELRCDPISGHTALYWYRQSLGQGLEFLIYFQGNSAPDKSGLPSDRFSAERTGGSVSTLTIQRTQQEDSAVYLCASSSPPGGRSYEQYFGPGTRLTVT.

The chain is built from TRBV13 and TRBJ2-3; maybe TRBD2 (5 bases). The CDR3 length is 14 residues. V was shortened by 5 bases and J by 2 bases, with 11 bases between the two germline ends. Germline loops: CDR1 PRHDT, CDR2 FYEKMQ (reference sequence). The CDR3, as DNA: TGTGCCAGCAGCCCTCGGACTTCCACAGATACGCAGTATTTT. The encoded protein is CASSPRTSTDTQYF.

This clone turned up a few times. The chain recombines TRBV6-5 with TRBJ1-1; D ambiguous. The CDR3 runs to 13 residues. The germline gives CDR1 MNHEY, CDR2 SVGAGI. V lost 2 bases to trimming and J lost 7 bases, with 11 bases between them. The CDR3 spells CASSYGRPHEAFF. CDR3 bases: TGTGCCAGCAGTTACGGCAGGCCCCATGAAGCTTTCTTT.

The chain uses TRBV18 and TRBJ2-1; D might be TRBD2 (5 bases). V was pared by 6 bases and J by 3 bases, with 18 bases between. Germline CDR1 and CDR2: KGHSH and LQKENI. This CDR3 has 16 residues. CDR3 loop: CASSTGGGPLYNEQFF. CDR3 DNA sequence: TGTGCCAGCTCCACTGGTGGAGGCCCCCTCTACAATGAGCAGTTCTTC.

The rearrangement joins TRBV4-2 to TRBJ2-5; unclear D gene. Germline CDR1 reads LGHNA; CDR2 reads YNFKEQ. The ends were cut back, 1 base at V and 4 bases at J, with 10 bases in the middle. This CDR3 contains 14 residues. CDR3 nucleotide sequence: TGTGCCAGCAGCCAAGCTGACTCACGAGAGACCCAGTACTTC. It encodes CASSQADSRETQYF.

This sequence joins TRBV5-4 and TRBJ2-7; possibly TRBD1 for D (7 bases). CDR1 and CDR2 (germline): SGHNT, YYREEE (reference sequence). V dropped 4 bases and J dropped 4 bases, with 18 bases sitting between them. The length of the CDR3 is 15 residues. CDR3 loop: CASSPGGGGRYEQYF. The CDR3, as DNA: TGTGCCAGCAGCCCCGGAGGGGGCGGTCGGTACGAGCAGTACTTC.

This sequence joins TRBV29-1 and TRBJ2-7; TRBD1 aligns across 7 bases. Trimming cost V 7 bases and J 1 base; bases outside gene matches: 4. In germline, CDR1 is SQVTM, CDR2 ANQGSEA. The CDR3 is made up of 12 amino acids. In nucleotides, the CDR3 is TGCAGCGGTATGGGACAGTCCTACGAGCAGTACTTC. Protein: CSGMGQSYEQYF.

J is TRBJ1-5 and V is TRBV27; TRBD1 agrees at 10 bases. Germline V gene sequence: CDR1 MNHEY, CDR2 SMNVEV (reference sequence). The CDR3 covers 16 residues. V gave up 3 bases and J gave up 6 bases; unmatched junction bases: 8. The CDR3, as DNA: TGTGCCAGCAGTTTTGTCTTCGGGACAGGGGTTCAGCCCCAGCATTTT. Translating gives CASSFVFGTGVQPQHF.